One sample yielded the 13 T cell receptor beta chains listed below, sequenced in a study of T cell responses to AZD1222 COVID-19 vaccine. TCRdb's copy holds only in-frame clones and misses some; the assay was immunoSEQ multiplex PCR. The table has about 100,000 clones, approximately 86% seen once. The specimen was peripheral blood, collected on day 0 of AZD1222 vaccination. These receptors were obtained from an adult in good health.

This clone was detected once. This chain connects TRBV18 to TRBJ2-5; the match to TRBD1 covers 10 bases. V was clipped by 3 bases and J by 4 bases; unmatched bases: 5. CDR1 is KGHSH, CDR2 LQKENI, per germline. The CDR3 runs to 15 residues. The CDR3 DNA reads as TGTGCCAGCTCACCGGGGACAGGGGCTGGAGAGACCCAGTACTTC. Translated, it gives CASSPGTGAGETQYF.

This sequence joins TRBV11-2 and TRBJ2-2; D gene uncertain. Germline V gene data show CDR1 as SGHAT and CDR2 as FQNNGV. The CDR3 sequence is 15 residues long. V dropped 2 bases and J dropped 0 bases, with 7 bases sitting between them. As DNA, the CDR3 is TGTGCCAGCAGCTTACGTCAAGCGAACACCGGGGAGCTGTTTTTT. It is translated as CASSLRQANTGELFF.

The rearrangement uses TRBV30 and TRBJ1-4; D perhaps matches TRBD1 (6 bases). This CDR3 is 12 amino acids long. Germline V gene lookup returns CDR1 GTSNPN and CDR2 SVGIG (reference sequence). Trimming left V 3 bases short and J 13 bases short, with 15 bases between. The CDR3 region has the DNA TGTGCCTGGAGCGGAGCAGGGGTAGGACTGTTTTTT. Protein: CAWSGAGVGLFF.

The rearrangement joins TRBV7-9 to TRBJ2-5, with no clear D. CDR1 SEHNR and CDR2 FQNEAQ come from the germline V gene (reference sequence). This CDR3 comprises 11 residues. The ends were cut back, 5 bases at V and 2 bases at J, with 3 bases in the middle. CDR3 nucleotides: TGTGCCAGCAGCCCTCAAGAGACCCAGTACTTC. Protein product: CASSPQETQYF.

The chain combines TRBV4-2 with TRBJ1-1; the D is unclear. In germline, CDR1 is LGHNA, CDR2 YNFKEQ. The CDR3 runs to 14 residues. V shed 0 bases and J shed 4 bases, with 9 bases lying between them. The CDR3 bases are TGTGCCAGCAGCCAAGATGCCCAGGCCACTGAAGCTTTCTTT. Protein product: CASSQDAQATEAFF.

A note on this clone: Other DNA sequences of this sample code for an identical CDR3. This rearrangement joins TRBV11-2 to TRBJ2-5, with D possibly being TRBD1 or TRBD2 (6 bases each). Germline V gene lookup returns CDR1 SGHAT and CDR2 FQNNGV. Trimming removed 1 base from V and 4 bases from J, with 10 bases in between. CDR3 size: 14 residues. The CDR3 DNA sequence: TGTGCCAGCAGCTTAGTCGGGGGCCCAGAGACCCAGTACTTC. It codes for CASSLVGGPETQYF.

CDR3 nucleotides: TGTGCCAGCAGTGGATTGACAGGTTTTAACACCGGGGAGCTGTTTTTT. It specifies CASSGLTGFNTGELFF. The chain joins TRBV6-1 to TRBJ2-2, with D tentatively TRBD1 (6 bases). The germline V gene has CDR1 MNHNS and CDR2 SASEGT. The CDR3 contains 16 residues. V gave up 4 bases and J gave up 2 bases, with 14 bases separating them.

This rearrangement joins TRBV6-5 to TRBJ1-2; D is unresolved. Germline V CDR1 and CDR2: MNHEY, SVGAGI. The CDR3 runs to 14 residues. V gave up 0 bases and J gave up 3 bases, with 8 bases separating them. The CDR3 bases are TGTGCCAGCAGTTACTCGATGTGGGACTATGGCTACACCTTC. Protein product: CASSYSMWDYGYTF.

The chain links TRBV11-3 to TRBJ2-1, with TRBD2 matching 11 bases. Germline assignment: CDR1 SGHNT and CDR2 YENEEA. CDR3 length: 17 residues. V lost 5 bases to trimming and J lost 5 bases; unmatched junction nucleotides: 11. The CDR3 loop is CASSSGPGLAANNEQFF. CDR3 nucleotide sequence: TGTGCCAGCAGCAGCGGACCGGGACTAGCGGCCAACAATGAGCAGTTCTTC.

The chain links TRBV7-9 to TRBJ2-1, with 8 bases identical to TRBD1. The V gene end was trimmed by 1 base and the J gene end by 6 bases; junction bases not matched to a gene: 5. The germline CDR1 and CDR2 sequences are SEHNR and FQNEAQ (reference sequence). This CDR3 region has 15 residues. CDR3 bases: TGTGCCAGCAGCTTAGGTGGGCAGGGGGCCAATGAGCAGTTCTTC. The encoded protein is CASSLGGQGANEQFF.

This chain links TRBV5-1 with TRBJ2-7; TRBD2 is a possible D gene (6 bases). V was clipped by 2 bases and J by 6 bases, with 15 bases between them. The CDR3 contains 14 residues. Germline CDR1 SGHRS, CDR2 YFSETQ. CDR3 in amino acids: CASSLIGGTSEQYF. For the CDR3, the DNA is TGCGCCAGCAGCTTAATTGGCGGGACCAGCGAGCAGTACTTC.

The chain uses TRBV2 and TRBJ1-5, with a weak D call TRBD1 (6 bases). V was cut by 6 bases and J by 6 bases, with 12 bases left in between. The length of the CDR3 is 13 residues. The germline CDR1 and CDR2 sequences are SNHLY and FYNNEI. The CDR3 is CASRRDTRQPQHF. The CDR3 nucleotides read TGTGCCAGCAGACGGGACACTCGTCAGCCCCAGCATTTT.

The rearrangement uses TRBV7-6 and TRBJ2-1, with a tentative D call TRBD2 (6 bases). The CDR3 is 15 residues long. Germline CDR1 reads SGHVS; CDR2 reads FNYEAQ. V was trimmed by 5 bases and J by 0 bases, leaving 11 bases between them. The CDR3 is CASSEGGDSYNEQFF. The DNA of the CDR3 is TGTGCCAGCAGCGAGGGCGGGGACTCCTACAATGAGCAGTTCTTC.